This record looks at one T cell receptor beta chain sequence and its context. Its specificity is unknown. Germline trimming cut 1 base from V and 0 bases from J; bases unmatched to any gene: 6. Germline-derived CDR1 and CDR2 are SGHAT and FQDESV (reference sequence). The CDR3 is made up of 18 amino acids. The data stem from a study of OX40 agonist ivuxolimab in advanced cancers. Study conclusions and caveats: At 0.1 to 3.0 mg/kg and by week 6, CD4+ and CD8+ T cells in the blood had expanded clonally. Low clonal expansion, among the lowest seen, marked partial responders at 0.1-3.0 mg/kg.

Anyone with autoimmune disease history or systemic immunosuppression was excluded. Method: immunoSEQ multiplex PCR; TCRdb's copy keeps in-frame clones and lacks some. The sample contains about 20,000 clones, over 80% of which appear only once. The receptor comes from an adult with an advanced solid tumor such as melanoma, head and neck, liver or kidney cancer. The V gene is TRBV11-1, the J gene TRBJ2-1; TRBD2 matches at 10 bases. Sequenced here: CD4+ or CD8+ T cells sorted from blood, sampled in a trial of the OX40 agonist ivuxolimab. CDR3 DNA sequence: TGTGCCAGCAGCTTAGTTTCCGCTAGCGGGAGCTCCTACAATGAGCAGTTCTTC. Protein sequence: CASSLVSASGSSYNEQFF.